What follows is one TCR beta chain and its context. Its antigen is not known. RNA transcripts served as the template for amplifying TCR beta CDR3 regions. The study used the HTBI primer set for a first-round RT-PCR of the TCR CDR3. TCRdb re-called the multiplex PCR reads with MiXCR, one entry per CDR3 protein. The sample shows 560,000 or so distinct CDR3 sequences, 15% to 20% of them seen only once. CDR1 is SGHTA and CDR2 is FQGNSA in the germline V gene. The CDR3 is 15 residues long. V was cut by 3 bases and J by 7 bases, with 16 bases left in between. Ophthalmopathy cases met thresholds of Clinical Activity Score at least 3, NOSPECS grade at least 4 and duration under 3 months. This specimen comes from a study of T cells in Graves' hyperthyroidism and ophthalmopathy. In the study overall: It was at initial diagnosis, before any treatment, that peripheral blood was collected.

Findings and limits, study-wide: Ophthalmopathy was predicted by the model a median of approximately 6.6 months ahead of onset. Appearing also in blood were most of the thyroid clonotypes expanded above 0.001.

Sequenced sample: blood. This chain connects TRBV7-2 to TRBJ2-1; D ambiguous. The receptor was isolated from a man aged 40-49 years with Graves' ophthalmopathy. The CDR3 DNA is TGTGCCAGCAGCTTGGGCGCGCCGAGGTCGAATGAGCAGTTCTTC. Translated, it gives CASSLGAPRSNEQFF.